What follows are 23 T cell receptor beta chains derived from one specimen sequenced in a study of identical twins. TCRdb itself ran the 5' RACE reads through MiXCR, one entry per CDR3 protein. This sample yields about 660,000 distinct CDR3 sequences, of which over 8.5% are seen a single time; 0.85% to 1% belongs to the top ten. The sample was also linked to a second study, of yellow fever vaccine responses in identical twins.

Sequencing was carried out using PBMCs. Source of these receptors: a woman between 18 and 30 years old in good health.

This clonotype was seen ten or more times. The gene calls are TRBV12-3 or TRBV12-4 and TRBJ2-1; 8 bases agree with TRBD1. The V and J ends lost 0 bases and 8 bases, in that order; junction bases with no gene match: 9. The CDR3 is 16 residues long. CDR3 region: CASSLALQGARYEQFF. In DNA, the CDR3 is TGTGCCAGCAGTTTAGCGCTGCAGGGGGCAAGGTATGAGCAGTTCTTC.

This clonotype showed up just a few times. This rearrangement joins TRBV20-1 to TRBJ1-2; D unclear. The length of the CDR3 is 14 residues. Between the trimmed V and J ends, which lost 6 bases and 8 bases, there was a span of 22 bases. From germline, CDR1 is DFQATT and CDR2 SNEGSKA (reference sequence). CDR3 DNA: TGCAGTGCAACCACCATCCGAGACCTAAGGGGCTACACCTTC. Its protein product is CSATTIRDLRGYTF.

J is TRBJ2-3 and V is TRBV20-1; no definite D call. The CDR3 covers 15 residues. Germline V gene sequence: CDR1 DFQATT, CDR2 SNEGSKA (reference sequence). V lost 8 bases to trimming and J lost 5 bases, with 23 bases between them. The CDR3 region has the DNA TGCAGTATCGCCGAGCCCAGACTCTCGGGAGATACGCAGTATTTT. Encoded protein: CSIAEPRLSGDTQYF.

A few counts support this clonotype. The rearrangement joins TRBV7-9 to TRBJ2-7; TRBD1 matches at 9 bases. The CDR3 has 15 residues. Germline assignment: CDR1 SEHNR and CDR2 FQNEAQ (reference sequence). The V segment lost 5 bases and the J segment 1 base; nucleotides outside the gene matches: 6. The CDR3: CASSVEGQGSYEQYF. The CDR3 nucleotides are TGTGCCAGCAGCGTCGAAGGACAGGGGTCCTACGAGCAGTACTTC. Looking up the rest from reference TRBV7-9 and TRBJ2-7 gives the full variable domain: DTGVSQNPRHKITKRGQNVTFRCDPISEHNRLYWYRQTLGQGPEFLTYFQNEAQLEKSRLLSDRFSAERPKGSFSTLEIQRTEQGDSAMYLCASSVEGQGSYEQYFGPGTRLTVT.

This clonotype came up many times. V usage is TRBV20-1 and J usage is TRBJ2-4; weak D call: TRBD1 (6 bases). V was shortened by 0 bases and J by 1 base, with 10 bases between the two germline ends. From germline, CDR1 is DFQATT and CDR2 SNEGSKA (reference sequence). CDR3 size: 15 residues. The CDR3 here is CSARDLQGAKNIQYF. CDR3 bases: TGCAGTGCTAGAGATTTGCAGGGGGCCAAAAACATTCAGTACTTC.

The sample holds a few counts of this clonotype. V and J are TRBV4-3 and TRBJ2-2; the match to TRBD2 covers 11 bases. V lost 0 bases, J lost 3 bases, and 3 bases stayed unmatched. Germline V gene data show CDR1 as LGHNA and CDR2 as YSLEER. CDR3 length: 17 amino acids. In DNA form, the CDR3 reads TGCGCCAGCAGCCAAGATAAGGGACTAGCGGACACCGGGGAGCTGTTTTTT. It encodes CASSQDKGLADTGELFF.

The sample holds a few counts of this clonotype. This chain uses TRBV12-3 or TRBV12-4 with TRBJ2-2, with 11 bases aligning to TRBD2. Losses at the gene ends were 6 bases for V and 4 bases for J; bases not matched to a gene: 4. CDR3 size: 15 residues. CDR3 nucleotides: TGTGCCAGCAGACCGACTAGCGGGGCCACCGGGGAGCTGTTTTTT. Its protein is CASRPTSGATGELFF.

The table lists this clonotype with a count of one. The gene calls are TRBV29-1 and TRBJ2-7, with D uncertain. Trimming stripped 6 bases from V and 7 bases from J, with 10 bases between. The CDR3 is made up of 10 amino acids. Germline CDR1 SQVTM, CDR2 ANQGSEA. CDR3 region: CSVTLGEQYF. In DNA, the CDR3 is TGCAGCGTAACCCTTGGTGAGCAGTACTTC.

This clonotype was seen more than once but under ten times. In DNA form, the CDR3 reads TGTGCCAGCAGACCGAGCGGGGGGGCTATAAGAGAGCAGTTCTTC. This codes for CASRPSGGAIREQFF. The chain joins TRBV3-1 to TRBJ2-1; 10 bases align to TRBD2. CDR3 length equals 15 residues. Germline trimming cut 6 bases from V and 10 bases from J; bases unmatched to any gene: 12. The germline V gene has CDR1 LGHDT and CDR2 YNNKEL (reference sequence).

Many counts were recorded for this clonotype. The V call is TRBV7-9, the J call TRBJ2-5; the D is unclear. The V gene lost 1 base and the J gene lost 5 bases, with 8 bases spanning the gap. In germline, CDR1 is SEHNR, CDR2 FQNEAQ (reference sequence). The CDR3 is 13 amino acids. DNA for the CDR3: TGTGCCAGCAGCTTAGAGGTGTGGGAGACCCAGTACTTC. As protein: CASSLEVWETQYF. The full variable domain, its missing parts supplied by reference TRBV7-9 and TRBJ2-5, is DTGVSQNPRHKITKRGQNVTFRCDPISEHNRLYWYRQTLGQGPEFLTYFQNEAQLEKSRLLSDRFSAERPKGSFSTLEIQRTEQGDSAMYLCASSLEVWETQYFGPGTRLLVL.

This clonotype was counted ten times or more. V usage is TRBV7-8 and J usage is TRBJ2-7; TRBD2 might be the D (5 bases). CDR1 SGHVS and CDR2 FQNEAQ come from the germline V gene. V dropped 5 bases and J dropped 6 bases, with 17 bases sitting between them. There are 14 residues in the CDR3. This chain's CDR3 is CASSPTSPRGEQYF. The CDR3 DNA is TGTGCCAGCAGCCCTACTTCACCACGGGGCGAGCAGTACTTC. The whole variable domain, filled in from reference TRBV7-8 and TRBJ2-7, reads GAGVSQSPRYKVAKRGQDVALRCDPISGHVSLFWYQQALGQGPEFLTYFQNEAQLDKSGLPSDRFFAERPEGSVSTLKIQRTQQEDSAVYLCASSPTSPRGEQYFGPGTRLTVT.

This clonotype occurred a few times. The V and J genes are TRBV2 and TRBJ2-7; D ambiguous. There are 12 residues in the CDR3. Germline CDR1 SNHLY, CDR2 FYNNEI. Trimming cost V 8 bases and J 0 bases, with 8 bases left between them. CDR3 in DNA: TGTGCCAGCCAAGACAACTCCTACGAGCAGTACTTC. Residues: CASQDNSYEQYF.

This clonotype has more than one count but fewer than ten. The chain has TRBV20-1 and TRBJ2-3; a possible D gene is TRBD2 (6 bases). There are 15 residues in the CDR3. Germline values: CDR1 DFQATT, CDR2 SNEGSKA (reference sequence). The ends were cut back, 1 base at V and 0 bases at J, with 11 bases in the middle. The CDR3 nucleotides are TGCAGTGCTAGAGTTCGGGAGAGTAGCACAGATACGCAGTATTTT. It specifies CSARVRESSTDTQYF.

This clonotype was observed at least ten times. The J gene is TRBJ2-3, the V gene TRBV12-3 or TRBV12-4; possible D gene TRBD2, 5 bases. V was shortened by 6 bases and J by 2 bases, with 6 bases between the two germline ends. The length of the CDR3 is 12 residues. The CDR3 DNA sequence: TGTGCCAGCAGAGCGGACACAGATACGCAGTATTTT. It yields the protein CASRADTDTQYF.

This clonotype showed up just a few times. V is TRBV11-2 and J is TRBJ2-1; TRBD2 matches at 7 bases. After removal of 1 base from V and 6 bases from J, the junction contained 15 bases not matched to a gene. Germline V gene data show CDR1 as SGHAT and CDR2 as FQNNGV. CDR3 size: 18 residues. The chain's CDR3 is CASSLGFLAEIITNEQFF. CDR3 DNA sequence: TGTGCCAGCAGCTTAGGGTTTCTAGCGGAGATAATAACCAATGAGCAGTTCTTC.

V gene TRBV20-1 combines with J gene TRBJ1-6; D is possibly TRBD1 (6 bases). Germline CDR1 reads DFQATT; CDR2 reads SNEGSKA (reference sequence). Trimming left V 2 bases short and J 9 bases short, with 17 bases between. The CDR3 covers 15 residues. CDR3 coding DNA: TGCAGTGCTAGAAACCACAGGGAGAGGGGTTCACCCCTCCACTTT. Translating it yields CSARNHRERGSPLHF.

This clonotype was detected a few times. V is TRBV7-2 and J is TRBJ2-7, with 12 positions matching TRBD2. Losses at the gene ends were 1 base for V and 3 bases for J; bases not matched to a gene: 4. The CDR3 is 16 amino acids. Per the germline V gene, CDR1 is SGHTA and CDR2 is FQGNSA. The CDR3 sequence: CASSLERGLAGYEQYF. The CDR3 DNA reads TGTGCCAGCAGCTTAGAACGGGGACTAGCGGGCTACGAGCAGTACTTC.

The table lists this clonotype with many counts. The chain couples TRBV6-5 to TRBJ1-3, with no clear D. The germline gives CDR1 MNHEY, CDR2 SVGAGI. V shed 2 bases and J shed 0 bases, with 8 bases lying between them. This CDR3 has 15 residues. The DNA for the CDR3 is TGTGCCAGCAGTTACATGGGCGTCTCTGGAAACACCATATATTTT. This codes for CASSYMGVSGNTIYF.

The chain links TRBV27 to TRBJ2-3, with a weak D call TRBD2 (5 bases). Trimming left V 3 bases short and J 0 bases short, with 10 bases between. The CDR3 totals 15 residues. In germline, CDR1 is MNHEY, CDR2 SMNVEV (reference sequence). The CDR3 nucleotides are TGTGCCAGCAGTTTCTTGCGGACTAGCACAGATACGCAGTATTTT. The encoded protein is CASSFLRTSTDTQYF.

This chain joins TRBV20-1 and TRBJ2-7, with 9 bases lining up with TRBD1. The CDR3 covers 13 residues. Trimming removed 8 bases from V and 4 bases from J; junction bases left unmatched: 9. The germline V gene has CDR1 DFQATT and CDR2 SNEGSKA (reference sequence). The CDR3 bases are TGCAGTCACGGACAGGGGATCGTATACGAGCAGTACTTC. Protein sequence: CSHGQGIVYEQYF.

This clonotype was recorded a few times. This rearrangement joins TRBV21-1 to TRBJ2-1. TRBV21-1 has pseudogene status. CDR3 size: 13 residues. The CDR3 spells CASSTCRYNEQFF. The DNA for the CDR3 is TGTGCCAGCAGTACGTGTAGGTACAATGAGCAGTTCTTC.

The chain couples TRBV5-4 to TRBJ1-1, with D perhaps matching TRBD1 (5 bases). The CDR3 has 15 amino acids. Between the trimmed V and J ends, which lost 3 bases and 3 bases, there was a span of 15 bases. In germline, CDR1 is SGHNT, CDR2 YYREEE (reference sequence). CDR3 coding DNA: TGTGCCAGCAGCTGGGGGGGTCAGGCTGACACTGAAGCTTTCTTT. Its protein product is CASSWGGQADTEAFF.

This clonotype was seen a few times. DNA of the CDR3: TGTGCCAGCAGCGCCCGGGACGGTAATTCACCCCTCCACTTT. Translation: CASSARDGNSPLHF. The J gene is TRBJ1-6, the V gene TRBV9, with D possibly being TRBD1 (5 bases). V shed 3 bases and J shed 6 bases, with 10 bases lying between them. This CDR3 is built from 14 residues. The V gene's germline CDR1 is SGDLS and CDR2 YYNGEE.